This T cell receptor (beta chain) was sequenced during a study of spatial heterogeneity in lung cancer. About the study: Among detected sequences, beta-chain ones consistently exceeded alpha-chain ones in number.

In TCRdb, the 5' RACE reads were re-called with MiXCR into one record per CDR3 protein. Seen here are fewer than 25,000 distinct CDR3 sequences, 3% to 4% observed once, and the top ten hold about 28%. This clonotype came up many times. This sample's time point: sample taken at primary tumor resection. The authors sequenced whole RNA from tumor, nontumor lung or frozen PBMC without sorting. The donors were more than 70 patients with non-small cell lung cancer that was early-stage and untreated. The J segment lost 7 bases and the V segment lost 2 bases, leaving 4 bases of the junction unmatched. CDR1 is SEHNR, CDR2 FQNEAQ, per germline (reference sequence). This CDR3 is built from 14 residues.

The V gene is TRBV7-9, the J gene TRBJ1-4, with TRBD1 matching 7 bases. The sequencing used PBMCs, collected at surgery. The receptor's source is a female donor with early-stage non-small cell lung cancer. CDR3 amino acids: CASSLRQGTEKLFF. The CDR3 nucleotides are TGTGCCAGCAGCTTACGACAGGGCACTGAAAAACTGTTTTTT.